Listed below are T cell receptor beta chains from one sample, sequenced in a study of blood T cell repertoires in COVID-19. Clones were read by immunoSEQ multiplex PCR, and TCRdb kept only the in-frame ones, dropping some. The data hold approximately 400,000 clones, with around 89% observed a single time. Material for sequencing was PBMCs or T cells enriched from blood (not recorded which). The receptors derive from a woman between 18 and 30 years old who had recovered from COVID-19. CDR3s include the opening cysteine and the closing phenylalanine or tryptophan. D genes are given only for firm matches. Some rows mark clone size as missing; the rest say once, few, many or name a class of expanded clone.

abundance	v_gene	j_gene	d_gene	CDR3aa	CDR3nt
NA	TRBV19	TRBJ1-3	TRBD1	CASSTAQGNGNTIYF	TGTGCCAGTAGTACAGCACAGGGGAATGGAAACACCATATATTTT
NA	TRBV11-2	TRBJ1-4	NA	CASSSGQGLSNEKLFF	TGTGCCAGCAGCTCCGGGCAGGGGCTTTCTAATGAAAAACTGTTTTTT
NA	TRBV2	TRBJ2-5	TRBD1	CASRAQGLAQETQYF	TGTGCCAGCAGAGCACAGGGGCTTGCGCAAGAGACCCAGTACTTC
NA	TRBV19	TRBJ1-5	NA	CASSSNPGLGNQPQHF	TGTGCCAGTAGTAGTAACCCAGGGTTGGGCAATCAGCCCCAGCATTTT
NA	TRBV30	TRBJ2-7	NA	CAWSRGVAYEQYF	TGTGCCTGGAGTCGGGGTGTGGCCTACGAGCAGTACTTC
NA	TRBV10-3	TRBJ2-4	TRBD2	CAISESDGGKNIQYF	TGTGCCATCAGTGAGTCAGACGGGGGGAAAAACATTCAGTACTTC
NA	TRBV6-5	TRBJ2-7	NA	CASSYSGKGTYEQYF	TGTGCCAGCAGTTACTCGGGGAAGGGGACCTACGAGCAGTACTTC
once	TRBV4-2	TRBJ1-2	NA	CASSPGREGYGYTF	TGTGCCAGCAGCCCCGGCAGGGAGGGCTATGGCTACACCTTC
NA	TRBV21-1	TRBJ2-5	NA	CAAPSEAGTQYF	TGTGCCGCCCCCTCGGAAGCGGGGACCCAGTACTTC
NA	TRBV7-2	TRBJ1-4	NA	CASSFIPQTNEKLFF	TGTGCCAGCAGCTTTATCCCCCAGACTAATGAAAAACTGTTTTTT
NA	TRBV6-2/TRBV6-3	TRBJ1-1	NA	CASSYRGEAFF	TGTGCCAGCAGTTACAGGGGCGAAGCTTTCTTT
few	TRBV27	TRBJ1-4	TRBD1	CASSPEGAEKLFF	TGTGCCAGCAGTCCCGAGGGGGCGGAAAAACTGTTTTTT
NA	TRBV2	TRBJ2-3	NA	CASRRRGRYGDTQYF	TGTGCCAGCAGAAGACGGGGGAGGTATGGAGATACGCAGTATTTT
NA	TRBV6-2/TRBV6-3	TRBJ1-5	TRBD1	CASSVTGGLGQPQHF	TGTGCCAGCAGCGTCACAGGGGGCTTAGGACAGCCCCAGCATTTT
NA	TRBV6-4	TRBJ2-3	NA	CASSSTSSTDTQYF	TGTGCCAGCAGTTCTACCTCTAGCACAGATACGCAGTATTTT
once	TRBV19	TRBJ1-5	NA	CASRIPGQPQHF	TGTGCCAGTAGGATACCCGGTCAGCCCCAGCATTTT
NA	TRBV19	TRBJ1-4	NA	CASTKGGQSNEKLFF	TGTGCCAGTACCAAAGGAGGGCAGTCTAATGAAAAACTGTTTTTT
NA	TRBV30	TRBJ1-2	NA	CAWRRHPEGYGYTF	TGTGCCTGGAGGCGACACCCCGAAGGCTATGGCTACACCTTC
NA	TRBV6-5	TRBJ2-7	NA	CASQFRGSYEQYF	TGTGCCAGCCAATTCAGGGGCTCCTACGAGCAGTACTTC
once	TRBV30	TRBJ1-6	NA	CAWRKGVSSYNSPLHF	TGTGCCTGGAGAAAAGGGGTGAGCTCCTATAATTCACCCCTCCACTTT
NA	TRBV4-3	TRBJ1-1	NA	CASSPGVYTEAFF	TGCGCCAGCAGCCCGGGTGTGTACACTGAAGCTTTCTTT
NA	TRBV19	TRBJ2-3	TRBD1	CASSRTGVFGTDTQYF	TGTGCCAGTAGCAGGACAGGGGTGTTTGGGACAGATACGCAGTATTTT
NA	TRBV9	TRBJ1-3	NA	CASSVSGNSGNTIYF	TGTGCCAGCAGCGTTTCGGGGAACTCTGGAAACACCATATATTTT
NA	TRBV10-3	TRBJ2-3	TRBD2	CAISASGESTDTQYF	TGTGCCATCAGCGCTAGCGGGGAAAGCACAGATACGCAGTATTTT
NA	TRBV10-2	TRBJ1-2	TRBD1	CASRDRGHGYTF	TGCGCCAGCAGGGACAGGGGGCATGGCTACACCTTC
NA	TRBV19	TRBJ2-1	NA	CASSSGTFYSYNEQFF	TGTGCCAGTAGTAGCGGGACTTTTTATTCCTACAATGAGCAGTTCTTC
NA	TRBV2	TRBJ2-7	TRBD2	CASRQELAGGYEQYF	TGTGCCAGCAGACAGGAGCTAGCGGGGGGCTACGAGCAGTACTTC
NA	TRBV28	TRBJ1-5	TRBD1	CASRAYPGQSRTMGSQPQHF	TGTGCCAGCAGAGCTTACCCGGGACAGAGCCGCACAATGGGCAGTCAGCCCCAGCATTTT
NA	TRBV4-2	TRBJ2-1	NA	CASSPDPGTLSSYNEQFF	TGTGCCAGCAGCCCAGACCCCGGGACTCTAAGCTCCTACAATGAGCAGTTCTTC
NA	TRBV6-2/TRBV6-3	TRBJ1-2	NA	CASSYAGIGGYTF	TGTGCCAGCAGTTACGCAGGGATCGGTGGCTACACCTTC
NA	TRBV15	TRBJ2-1	TRBD1	CATSRRDRANEQFF	TGTGCCACCAGCAGAAGGGACAGGGCCAATGAGCAGTTCTTC
once	TRBV5-4	TRBJ1-4	NA	CASRLATNEKLFF	TGTGCCAGCAGACTTGCAACTAATGAAAAACTGTTTTTT
NA	TRBV2	TRBJ1-2	TRBD1	CASSVARQGVRFGYGYTF	TGTGCCAGCAGTGTAGCTAGACAGGGGGTGAGGTTCGGCTATGGCTACACCTTC
NA	TRBV5-1	TRBJ2-1	NA	CASSLGQVYNEQFF	TGCGCCAGCAGCTTGGGGCAGGTATACAATGAGCAGTTCTTC
NA	TRBV24-1	TRBJ2-1	TRBD1	CATSDFPGQEQFF	TGTGCCACCAGTGACTTCCCGGGACAGGAGCAGTTCTTC
NA	TRBV3-1/TRBV3-2	TRBJ1-1	TRBD1	CASSPRQGTEAFF	TGTGCCAGCAGCCCTCGACAGGGCACTGAAGCTTTCTTT
NA	TRBV29-1	TRBJ1-1	TRBD1	CSTTGTGSLEAFF	TGCAGCACCACCGGGACAGGGAGCCTTGAAGCTTTCTTT
NA	TRBV7-9	TRBJ1-2	NA	CASSLAPRGSISGYTF	TGTGCCAGCAGCTTAGCACCTCGAGGGAGTATATCTGGCTACACCTTC
NA	TRBV27	TRBJ2-7	TRBD2	CASSLSLSGGYEQYF	TGTGCCAGCAGTTTATCGTTGAGCGGGGGATACGAGCAGTACTTC
NA	TRBV12-5	TRBJ2-7	TRBD1	CASGRRTGPYEQYF	TGTGCTAGTGGGCGTCGGACAGGGCCCTACGAGCAGTACTTC
NA	TRBV4-1	TRBJ1-5	NA	CASRRQTYSNQPQHF	TGCGCCAGCAGACGACAGACTTATAGCAATCAGCCCCAGCATTTT
NA	TRBV3-1/TRBV3-2	TRBJ2-3	NA	CASSQDEVESDTQYF	TGTGCCAGCAGCCAAGATGAAGTGGAGTCAGATACGCAGTATTTT
NA	TRBV19	TRBJ1-4	NA	CASSMGQVGLNEKLFF	TGTGCCAGTAGTATGGGGCAGGTCGGGCTTAACGAAAAACTGTTTTTT
NA	TRBV15	TRBJ1-4	TRBD1	CATSRAGQGGEKLFF	TGTGCCACCAGCAGAGCCGGACAGGGGGGGGAAAAACTGTTTTTT
few	TRBV6-5	TRBJ1-6	TRBD1	CASSYSGDRVGSPLHF	TGTGCCAGCAGTTACTCCGGTGACAGGGTCGGTTCACCCCTCCACTTT
NA	TRBV6-4	TRBJ2-3	TRBD2	CASSGDAGGGTDTQYF	TGTGCCAGCAGTGGCGATGCGGGGGGGGGCACAGATACGCAGTATTTT
NA	TRBV18	TRBJ1-5	NA	CASSPLPSREITPQHF	TGTGCCAGCTCACCACTGCCCTCTAGGGAGATTACGCCCCAGCATTTT
NA	TRBV5-1	TRBJ1-5	NA	CASTTRPGDQPQHF	TGCGCCAGCACCACTAGACCGGGGGACCAGCCCCAGCATTTT
once	TRBV7-3	TRBJ2-1	NA	CASSLLPLGRGLLRNEQFF	TGTGCCAGCAGCTTACTCCCTTTGGGCAGGGGTCTACTACGCAATGAGCAGTTCTTC
NA	TRBV2	TRBJ2-3	TRBD1	CASSELSTGEVPDTQYF	TGTGCCAGCAGTGAACTCTCGACAGGGGAGGTCCCAGATACGCAGTATTTT
NA	TRBV1	TRBJ2-5	NA	CTSSQDQASGGETQYF	TGCACCAGCAGCCAAGATCAGGCTAGCGGGGGAGAGACCCAGTACTTC
NA	TRBV5-1	TRBJ2-3	NA	CASSTRDTQYF	TGCGCCAGCAGCACCCGGGATACGCAGTATTTT
NA	TRBV5-4	TRBJ1-6	NA	CASSLSGARSPLHF	TGTGCCAGCAGCTTGAGCGGGGCTCGGTCACCCCTCCACTTT
NA	TRBV14	TRBJ1-2	NA	CASSPPGGGENYGYTF	TGTGCCAGCAGCCCACCAGGCGGAGGGGAAAACTATGGCTACACCTTC
NA	TRBV30	TRBJ2-5	TRBD1	CAWNRDRAEETQYF	TGTGCCTGGAACCGGGACAGGGCCGAAGAGACCCAGTACTTC
NA	TRBV7-9	TRBJ2-3	TRBD2	CASSLAAGGTDTQYF	TGTGCCAGCAGCTTAGCGGCGGGGGGCACAGATACGCAGTATTTT
NA	TRBV24-1	TRBJ1-5	NA	CATIPSQVAHQPQHF	TGTGCCACCATCCCTTCACAGGTTGCTCATCAGCCCCAGCATTTT
once	TRBV7-3	TRBJ2-1	NA	CASSSPGEKQFF	TGTGCCAGCAGCTCCCCCGGGGAGAAGCAGTTCTTC